Listed below are T cell receptor beta chains from one sample, sequenced in a study of early T cells in non-severe SARS-CoV-2 infection. TCRdb re-analysed the 5' RACE reads in MiXCR, keeping a single row per CDR3 protein. The sample includes some 71,000 distinct CDR3 sequences, about an eighth of them seen just once. The source material was whole blood, sampled at baseline. The receptors originated from an adult who was a healthcare worker with PCR-confirmed SARS-CoV-2 infection or an uninfected control (not recorded which). The CDR3 runs from the conserved cysteine through the conserved F or W.

v_call,j_call,cdr3_aa
TRBV6-1,TRBJ2-2,CASSLPGQSELFF
TRBV7-8,TRBJ1-2,CASSLGLGANYGYTF
TRBV11-1,TRBJ2-5,CASSLSMGGETQYF
TRBV7-9,TRBJ1-1,CASSLGGAAIEAFF
TRBV20-1,TRBJ1-2,CSARDLRAGLYGYTF
TRBV5-1,TRBJ1-2,CASSLDEYGYTF
TRBV6-2/TRBV6-3,TRBJ2-3,CASSYSVGGSKADTQYF
TRBV7-9,TRBJ2-1,CAGTTSGGQGEQFF
TRBV2,TRBJ2-1,CASKEVLSHNEQFF
TRBV5-1,TRBJ2-1,CASSSGLAGGPRGNEQFF
TRBV12-2,TRBJ2-5,CASRLPPGGAETQYF
TRBV20-1,TRBJ2-2,CSASLGRGPGELFF